This is a list of T cell receptor beta chains from one sample in a study of T-cell reconstitution after alpha-beta-depleted transplantation in children. From the PCR reads, TCRdb called clonotypes with MiXCR, one entry per CDR3 protein. This sample has some 490,000 distinct CDR3 sequences, with around 12% found just once. Sample: PBMCs from the stem cell graft donor, taken from the stem cell graft. These receptors originate from a human donor who donated a stem cell graft to a child with combined immunodeficiency. The CDR3 runs from the conserved cysteine through the conserved F or W. A D gene is named only where the DNA matches it firmly. Rows give clone size only sometimes, using once, few, many, or a class for an expanded clone.

d_call	v_call	j_call	clone_size	cdr3_aa	cdr3_nt
TRBD2	TRBV7-6	TRBJ2-1	.	CASSPGGALPNEQFF	TGTGCCAGCAGCCCCGGGGGGGCCCTTCCCAATGAGCAGTTCTTC
.	TRBV5-5	TRBJ2-5	many	CASSLRHSQETQYF	TGTGCCAGCAGCTTGAGGCATTCGCAAGAGACCCAGTACTTC
.	TRBV12-3/TRBV12-4	TRBJ2-7	few	CASSLAFLARFPYEQYF	TGTGCCAGCAGTTTAGCGTTCCTAGCAAGGTTCCCATACGAGCAGTACTTC
.	TRBV7-8	TRBJ2-5	once	CANSPRDLGIQYF	TGTGCCAACAGCCCACGGGACCTCGGTATCCAGTACTTC
.	TRBV15	TRBJ2-7	few	CATARIGYEQYF	TGTGCCACCGCACGCATAGGCTACGAGCAGTACTTC
.	TRBV20-1	TRBJ2-7	many	CSASLPGDDEQYF	TGCAGTGCTAGCCTCCCGGGGGACGACGAGCAGTACTTC
.	TRBV12-3/TRBV12-4	TRBJ1-5	few	CASSLLNMGAHQPQHF	TGTGCCAGCAGTTTACTAAACATGGGGGCCCATCAGCCCCAGCATTTT
.	TRBV6-5	TRBJ1-6	few	CASSHWMGEEPYNSPLHF	TGTGCCAGCAGTCACTGGATGGGGGAAGAGCCCTATAATTCACCCCTCCACTTT
TRBD2	TRBV7-3	TRBJ2-1	few	CASTLRGLAGYIEQFF	TGTGCCAGCACCCTCCGGGGTTTAGCGGGATACATTGAGCAGTTCTTC
.	TRBV20-1	TRBJ2-7	few	CSPTRVSEQYF	TGCAGTCCGACCAGGGTTTCCGAGCAGTACTTC
TRBD1	TRBV28	TRBJ2-7	many	CASRWTGGTYEQYF	TGTGCCAGCAGGTGGACAGGGGGCACCTACGAGCAGTACTTC
.	TRBV6-1	TRBJ1-2	.	CASSEVRGNYGYTF	TGTGCCAGCAGTGAAGTGAGGGGGAACTATGGCTACACCTTC
.	TRBV5-1	TRBJ2-3	.	CASSGGTIDADTQYF	TGCGCCAGCAGCGGAGGGACGATAGACGCAGATACGCAGTATTTT
TRBD2	TRBV6-5	TRBJ2-1	many	CASSLTSGSGEQFF	TGTGCCAGCAGTTTAACTAGCGGGAGTGGGGAGCAGTTCTTC
.	TRBV12-3/TRBV12-4	TRBJ1-1	many	CASSYRGQAFF	TGTGCCAGCAGTTACCGAGGACAAGCTTTCTTT
TRBD1	TRBV27	TRBJ2-5	.	CASSLSQGALQETQYF	TGTGCCAGCAGTTTATCCCAGGGGGCCCTTCAAGAGACCCAGTACTTC
TRBD1	TRBV18	TRBJ1-4	.	CASAGTATSEKLFF	TGTGCCAGCGCCGGGACAGCGACTAGTGAAAAACTGTTTTTT
.	TRBV12-3/TRBV12-4	TRBJ2-5	once	CASTQRVNSWVRETQYF	TGTGCCAGCACCCAAAGGGTGAACAGTTGGGTGAGGGAGACCCAGTACTTC
TRBD1	TRBV6-5	TRBJ1-6	many	CASSSTLAGGNSPLHF	TGTGCCAGCAGTTCCACCCTGGCAGGGGGTAATTCACCCCTCCACTTT
.	TRBV5-1	TRBJ2-6	.	CASTSQSANVLTF	TGCGCCAGCACCTCCCAGTCAGCCAACGTCCTGACTTTC
TRBD1	TRBV2	TRBJ1-2	.	CASSEWDSNYGYTF	TGTGCCAGCAGTGAGTGGGACAGCAACTATGGCTACACCTTC
.	TRBV7-6	TRBJ2-3	.	CASSRDRPSTDTQYF	TGTGCCAGCAGCCGCGACAGGCCGAGCACAGATACGCAGTATTTT
.	TRBV7-6	TRBJ2-6	.	CASSLEWGVGANVLTF	TGTGCCAGCAGCTTAGAATGGGGGGTAGGGGCCAACGTCCTGACTTTC
.	TRBV30	TRBJ1-2	.	CAWSEDFGSYGYTF	TGTGCCTGGAGTGAGGACTTTGGCAGCTATGGCTACACCTTC
TRBD1	TRBV5-1	TRBJ2-2	.	CASSRGQGPTGELFF	TGCGCCAGCAGCCGGGGACAGGGGCCGACCGGGGAGCTGTTTTTT
TRBD1	TRBV20-1	TRBJ2-1	few	CSARMPGQGYNEQFF	TGCAGTGCTCGCATGCCGGGACAGGGCTACAATGAGCAGTTCTTC
TRBD1	TRBV6-5	TRBJ1-5	many	CASSSIAPRGTGGQPQHF	TGTGCCAGCAGTTCAATAGCCCCCCGCGGGACAGGGGGTCAGCCCCAGCATTTT
TRBD2	TRBV5-6	TRBJ2-3	.	CASSSLAGRADTQYF	TGTGCCAGCAGCTCCTTAGCGGGGAGGGCAGATACGCAGTATTTT